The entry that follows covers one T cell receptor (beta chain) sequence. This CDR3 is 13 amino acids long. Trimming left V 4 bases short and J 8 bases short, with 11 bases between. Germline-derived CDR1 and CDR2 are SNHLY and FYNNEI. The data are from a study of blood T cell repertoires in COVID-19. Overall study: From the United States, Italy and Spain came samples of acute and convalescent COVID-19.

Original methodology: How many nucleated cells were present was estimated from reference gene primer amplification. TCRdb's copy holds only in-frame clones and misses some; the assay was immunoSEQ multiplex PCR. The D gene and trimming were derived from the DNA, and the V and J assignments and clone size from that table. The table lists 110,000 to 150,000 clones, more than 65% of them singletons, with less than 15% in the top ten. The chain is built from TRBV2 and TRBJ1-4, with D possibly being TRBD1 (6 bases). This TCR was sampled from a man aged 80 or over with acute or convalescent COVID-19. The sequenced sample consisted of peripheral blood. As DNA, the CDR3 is TGTGCCAGCAGTGTCATCAGGGGCGAAAAACTGTTTTTT. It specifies CASSVIRGEKLFF. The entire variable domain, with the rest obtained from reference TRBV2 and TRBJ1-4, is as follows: EPEVTQTPSHQVTQMGQEVILRCVPISNHLYFYWYRQILGQKVEFLVSFYNNEISEKSEIFDDQFSVERPDGSNFTLKIRSTKLEDSAMYFCASSVIRGEKLFFGSGTQLSVL.